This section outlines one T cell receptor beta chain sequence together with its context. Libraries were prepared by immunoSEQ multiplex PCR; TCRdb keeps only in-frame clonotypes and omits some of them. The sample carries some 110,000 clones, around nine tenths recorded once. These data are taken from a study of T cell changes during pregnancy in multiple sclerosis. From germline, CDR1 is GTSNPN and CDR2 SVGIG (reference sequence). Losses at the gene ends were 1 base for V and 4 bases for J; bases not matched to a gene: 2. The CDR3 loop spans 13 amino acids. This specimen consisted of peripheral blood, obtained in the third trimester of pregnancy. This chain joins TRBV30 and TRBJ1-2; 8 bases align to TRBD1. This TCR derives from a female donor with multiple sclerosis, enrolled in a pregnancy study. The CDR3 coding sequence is TGTGCCTGGAGTGCCGGGACAGGCTATGGCTACACCTTC. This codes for CAWSAGTGYGYTF.